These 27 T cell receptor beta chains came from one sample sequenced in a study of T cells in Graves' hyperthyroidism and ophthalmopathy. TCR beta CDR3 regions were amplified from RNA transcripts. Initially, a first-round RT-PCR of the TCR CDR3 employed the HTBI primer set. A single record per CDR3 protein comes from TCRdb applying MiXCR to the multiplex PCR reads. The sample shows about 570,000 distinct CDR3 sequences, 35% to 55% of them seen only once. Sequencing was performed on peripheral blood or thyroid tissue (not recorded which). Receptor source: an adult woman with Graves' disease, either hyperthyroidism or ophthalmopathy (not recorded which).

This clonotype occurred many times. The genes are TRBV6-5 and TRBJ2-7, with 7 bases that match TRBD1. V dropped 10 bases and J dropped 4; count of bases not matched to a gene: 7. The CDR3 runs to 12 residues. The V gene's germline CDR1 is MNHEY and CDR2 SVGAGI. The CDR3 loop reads CANSTGSYEQYF. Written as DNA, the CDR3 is TGTGCCAATTCGACAGGGTCTTACGAGCAGTACTTC.

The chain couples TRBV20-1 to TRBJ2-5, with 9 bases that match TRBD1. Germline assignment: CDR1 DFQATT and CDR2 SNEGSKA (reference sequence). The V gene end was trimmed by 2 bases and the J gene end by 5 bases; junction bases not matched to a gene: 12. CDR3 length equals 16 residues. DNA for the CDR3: TGCAGTGCTAGACCTACTCCGGGACAGGGTCTTGAGACCCAGTACTTC. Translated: CSARPTPGQGLETQYF.

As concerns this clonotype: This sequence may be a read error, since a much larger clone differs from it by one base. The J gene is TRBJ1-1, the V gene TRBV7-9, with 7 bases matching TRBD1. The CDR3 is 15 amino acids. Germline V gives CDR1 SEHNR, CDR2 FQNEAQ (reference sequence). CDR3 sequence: CASSPSGPGGTEALF. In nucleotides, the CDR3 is TGTGCCAGCAGCCCGTCGGGCCCAGGGGGAACTGAAGCTCTCTTT.

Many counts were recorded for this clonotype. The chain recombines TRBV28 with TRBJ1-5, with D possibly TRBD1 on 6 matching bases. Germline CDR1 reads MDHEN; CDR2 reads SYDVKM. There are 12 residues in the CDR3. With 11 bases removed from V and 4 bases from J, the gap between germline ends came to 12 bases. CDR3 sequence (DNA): TGTGCCGCCGTCAGGGGAAATCAGCCCCAGCATTTT. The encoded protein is CAAVRGNQPQHF.

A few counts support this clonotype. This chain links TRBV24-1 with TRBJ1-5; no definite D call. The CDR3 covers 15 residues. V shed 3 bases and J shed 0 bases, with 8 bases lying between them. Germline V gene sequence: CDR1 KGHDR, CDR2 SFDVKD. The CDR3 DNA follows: TGTGCCACCAGTGATACGGGAGATAGCAATCAGCCCCAGCATTTT. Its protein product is CATSDTGDSNQPQHF.

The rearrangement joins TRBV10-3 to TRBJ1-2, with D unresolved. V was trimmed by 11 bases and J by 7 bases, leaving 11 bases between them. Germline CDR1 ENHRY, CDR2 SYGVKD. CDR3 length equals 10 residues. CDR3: CAVQTSGYTF. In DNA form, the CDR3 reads TGTGCCGTACAGACTAGTGGCTACACCTTC.

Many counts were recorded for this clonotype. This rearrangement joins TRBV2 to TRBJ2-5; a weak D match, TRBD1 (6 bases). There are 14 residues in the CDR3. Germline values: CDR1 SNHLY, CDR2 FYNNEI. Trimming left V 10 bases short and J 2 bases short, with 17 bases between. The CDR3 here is CATRGGRGQETQYF. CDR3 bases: TGTGCCACCCGAGGGGGTAGGGGTCAAGAGACCCAGTACTTC. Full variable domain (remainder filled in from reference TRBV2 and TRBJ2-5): EPEVTQTPSHQVTQMGQEVILRCVPISNHLYFYWYRQILGQKVEFLVSFYNNEISEKSEIFDDQFSVERPDGSNFTLKIRSTKLEDSAMYFCATRGGRGQETQYFGPGTRLLVL.

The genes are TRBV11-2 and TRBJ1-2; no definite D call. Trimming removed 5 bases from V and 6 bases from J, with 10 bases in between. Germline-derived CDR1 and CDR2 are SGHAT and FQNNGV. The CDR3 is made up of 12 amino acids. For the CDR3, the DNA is TGTGCCAGCAGCCAGATATGGGATGGCTACACCTTC. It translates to CASSQIWDGYTF.

The CDR3 region is CASSFGPSDSPLHF. CDR3 sequence (DNA): TGTGCCAGCAGCTTTGGGCCTTCTGATTCACCCCTCCACTTT. The genes are TRBV7-8 and TRBJ1-6; D gene ambiguous. The germline gives CDR1 SGHVS, CDR2 FQNEAQ. V lost 3 bases, J lost 8 bases, and 11 bases lay in between. The CDR3 length is 14 residues.

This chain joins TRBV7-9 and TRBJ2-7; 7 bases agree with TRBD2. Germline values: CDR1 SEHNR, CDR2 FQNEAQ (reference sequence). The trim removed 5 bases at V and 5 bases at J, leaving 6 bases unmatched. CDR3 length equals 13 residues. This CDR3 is CASSPGGTDEQYF. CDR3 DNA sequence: TGTGCCAGCAGCCCCGGGGGGACGGACGAGCAGTACTTC.

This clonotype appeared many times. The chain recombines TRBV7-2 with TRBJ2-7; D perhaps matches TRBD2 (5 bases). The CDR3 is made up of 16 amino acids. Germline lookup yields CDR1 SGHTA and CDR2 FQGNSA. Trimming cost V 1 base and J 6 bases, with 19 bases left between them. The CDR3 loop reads CASSLERLGMVREQYF. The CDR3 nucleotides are TGTGCCAGCAGCTTAGAGCGGCTAGGCATGGTCCGCGAGCAGTACTTC.

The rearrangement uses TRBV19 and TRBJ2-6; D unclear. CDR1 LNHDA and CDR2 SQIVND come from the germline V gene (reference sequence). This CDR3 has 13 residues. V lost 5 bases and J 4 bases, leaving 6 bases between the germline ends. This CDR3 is CASSVPGANVLTF. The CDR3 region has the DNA TGTGCCAGTAGTGTACCGGGGGCCAACGTCCTGACTTTC.

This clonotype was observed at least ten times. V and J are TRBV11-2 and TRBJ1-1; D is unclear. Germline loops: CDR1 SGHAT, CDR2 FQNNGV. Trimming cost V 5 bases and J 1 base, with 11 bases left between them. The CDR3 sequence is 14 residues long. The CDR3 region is CASSPVVTNTEAFF. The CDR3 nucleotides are TGTGCCAGCAGCCCAGTGGTGACGAACACTGAAGCTTTCTTT.

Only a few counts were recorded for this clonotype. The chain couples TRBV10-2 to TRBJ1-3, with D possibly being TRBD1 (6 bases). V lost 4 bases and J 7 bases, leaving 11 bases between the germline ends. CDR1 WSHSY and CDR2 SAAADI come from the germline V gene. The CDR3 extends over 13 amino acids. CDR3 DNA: TGCGCCAGCAGTGGACAGGTGGCTAACACCATATATTTT. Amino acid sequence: CASSGQVANTIYF.

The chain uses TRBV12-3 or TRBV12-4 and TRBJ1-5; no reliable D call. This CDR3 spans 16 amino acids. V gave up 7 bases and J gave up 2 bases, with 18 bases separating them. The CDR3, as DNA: TGTGCCAGCAACCCTGAGACTTCCGCGGGCAATCAGCCCCAGCATTTT. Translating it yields CASNPETSAGNQPQHF.

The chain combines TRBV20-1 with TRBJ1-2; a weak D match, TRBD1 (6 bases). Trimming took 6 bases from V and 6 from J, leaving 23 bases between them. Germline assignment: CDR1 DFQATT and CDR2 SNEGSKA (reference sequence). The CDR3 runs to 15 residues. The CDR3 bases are TGCAGTGCCGTCCGGGACACTTCCGGGGACGATGGCTACACCTTC. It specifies CSAVRDTSGDDGYTF.

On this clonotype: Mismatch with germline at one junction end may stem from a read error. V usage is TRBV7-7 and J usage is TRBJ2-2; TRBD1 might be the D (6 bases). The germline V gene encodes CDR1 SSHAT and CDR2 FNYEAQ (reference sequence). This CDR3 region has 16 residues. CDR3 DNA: TGTGCTAGCAGCTCTCCGGGACACTTGAACACCGGGGAGCTGTTTTTT. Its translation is CASSSPGHLNTGELFF.

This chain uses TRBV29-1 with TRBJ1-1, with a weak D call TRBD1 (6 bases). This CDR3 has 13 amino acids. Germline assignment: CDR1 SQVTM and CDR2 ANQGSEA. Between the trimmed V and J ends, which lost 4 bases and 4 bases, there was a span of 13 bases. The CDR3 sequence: CSVGQAIFTEAFF. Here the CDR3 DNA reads TGCAGCGTTGGACAGGCTATTTTCACTGAAGCTTTCTTT.

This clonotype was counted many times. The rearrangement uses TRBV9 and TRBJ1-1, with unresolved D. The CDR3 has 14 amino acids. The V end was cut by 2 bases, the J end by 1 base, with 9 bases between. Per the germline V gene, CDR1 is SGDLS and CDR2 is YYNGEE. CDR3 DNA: TGTGCCAGCAGCGTTACAGCGTCGAACACTGAAGCTTTCTTT. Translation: CASSVTASNTEAFF.

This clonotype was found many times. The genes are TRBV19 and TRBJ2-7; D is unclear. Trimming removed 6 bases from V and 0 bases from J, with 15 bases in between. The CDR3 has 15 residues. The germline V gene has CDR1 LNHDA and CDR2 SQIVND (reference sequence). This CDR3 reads CASSARASSSYEQYF. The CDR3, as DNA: TGTGCCAGTAGCGCCCGGGCCAGCTCCTCCTACGAGCAGTACTTC. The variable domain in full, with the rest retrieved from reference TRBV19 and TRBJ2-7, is DGGITQSPKYLFRKEGQNVTLSCEQNLNHDAMYWYRQDPGQGLRLIYYSQIVNDFQKGDIAEGYSVSREKKESFPLTVTSAQKNPTAFYLCASSARASSSYEQYFGPGTRLTVT.

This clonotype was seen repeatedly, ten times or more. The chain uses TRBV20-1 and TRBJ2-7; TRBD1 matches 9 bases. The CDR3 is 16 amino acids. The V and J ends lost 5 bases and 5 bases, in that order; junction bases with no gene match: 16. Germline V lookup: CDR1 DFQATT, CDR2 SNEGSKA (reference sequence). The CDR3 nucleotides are TGCAGTGCTTGCGACAGGGGGAGTCCTCTAATCAACGAGCAGTACTTC. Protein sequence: CSACDRGSPLINEQYF.

CDR3 sequence reads: CASRPGLAGQETQYF. The CDR3 nucleotides are TGCGCCAGCAGACCGGGACTAGCGGGGCAAGAGACCCAGTACTTC. This chain uses TRBV10-2 with TRBJ2-5; 13 bases map to TRBD2. The J segment lost 2 bases and the V segment lost 6 bases, leaving 3 bases of the junction unmatched. Germline V lookup: CDR1 WSHSY, CDR2 SAAADI. The CDR3 loop spans 15 amino acids.

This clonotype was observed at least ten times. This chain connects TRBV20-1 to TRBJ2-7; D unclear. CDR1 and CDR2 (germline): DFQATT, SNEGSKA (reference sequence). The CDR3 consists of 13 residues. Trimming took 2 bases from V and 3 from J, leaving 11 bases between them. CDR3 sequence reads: CSARLALSYEQYF. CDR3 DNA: TGCAGTGCTAGACTTGCTTTGAGCTACGAGCAGTACTTC.

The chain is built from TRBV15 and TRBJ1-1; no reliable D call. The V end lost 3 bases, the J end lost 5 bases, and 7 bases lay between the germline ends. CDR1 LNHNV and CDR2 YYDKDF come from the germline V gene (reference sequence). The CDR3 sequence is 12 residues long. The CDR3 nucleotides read TGTGCCACCAGCAGCGGTGAGACTGAAGCTTTCTTT. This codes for CATSSGETEAFF. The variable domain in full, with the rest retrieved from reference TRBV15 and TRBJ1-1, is DAMVIQNPRYQVTQFGKPVTLSCSQTLNHNVMYWYQQKSSQAPKLLFHYYDKDFNNEADTPDNFQSRRPNTSFCFLDIRSPGLGDTAMYLCATSSGETEAFFGQGTRLTVV.

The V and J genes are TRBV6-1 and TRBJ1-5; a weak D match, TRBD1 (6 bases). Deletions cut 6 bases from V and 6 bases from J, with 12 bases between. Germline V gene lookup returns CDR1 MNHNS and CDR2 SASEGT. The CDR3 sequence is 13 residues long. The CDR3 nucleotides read TGTGCCAGCAGCGAAATGGACAGTCAGCCCCAGCATTTT. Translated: CASSEMDSQPQHF.

CDR3 sequence: CASSEPGDNEKLFF. The DNA for the CDR3 is TGTGCCAGCAGTGAGCCCGGCGATAATGAAAAACTGTTTTTT. This chain joins TRBV25-1 and TRBJ1-4; D remains unclear. V lost 3 bases, J lost 4 bases, and 9 bases lay in between. The CDR3 runs 14 residues. Germline V CDR1 and CDR2: MGHDK, SYGVNS. Supplemented by reference TRBV25-1 and TRBJ1-4, the full variable domain reads EADIYQTPRYLVIGTGKKITLECSQTMGHDKMYWYQQDPGMELHLIHYSYGVNSTEKGDLSSESTVSRIRTEHFPLTLESARPSHTSQYLCASSEPGDNEKLFFGSGTQLSVL.

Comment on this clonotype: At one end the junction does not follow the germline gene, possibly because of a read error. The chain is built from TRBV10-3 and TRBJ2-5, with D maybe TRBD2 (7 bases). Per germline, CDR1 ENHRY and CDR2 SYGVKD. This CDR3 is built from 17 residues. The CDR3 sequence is CPITKKLGEGVQETQYF. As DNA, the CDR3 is TGTCCCATCACCAAAAAGCTAGGGGAGGGGGTACAAGAGACCCAGTACTTC.